This T cell receptor beta chain was captured in a study of CD8 T cells in ankylosing spondylitis. The CDR3 runs to 16 residues. CDR1 is SEHNR, CDR2 FQNEAQ, per germline (reference sequence). V trimming: 2 bases; J trimming: 4 bases; junction bases outside the gene matches: 3. Via MiXCR, TCRdb re-called the 5' RACE reads, giving one row per CDR3 protein. The sample has more than 150,000 distinct CDR3 sequences, over 15% seen once. There are many counts of this clonotype. The rearrangement joins TRBV7-9 to TRBJ2-6; the match to TRBD1 covers 9 bases. Sequencing was performed on blood, either unsorted or a sorted T cell fraction (not recorded which). This clonotype was obtained from a male donor aged 10-29 years with ankylosing spondylitis or in good health (not recorded which). CDR3 residues: CASSLRDRVGANVLTF. CDR3 DNA sequence: TGTGCCAGCAGCTTAAGGGACAGGGTCGGGGCCAACGTCCTGACTTTC.